What follows are 15 T cell receptor beta chains derived from one specimen sequenced in a study of T cell responses to AZD1222 COVID-19 vaccine. TCRdb's copy holds only in-frame clones and misses some; the assay was immunoSEQ multiplex PCR. The data contain about 90,000 clones, around 86% of them singletons. This specimen consisted of peripheral blood, obtained on day 0 of AZD1222 vaccination. All receptors come from an adult in good health.

The chain has TRBV7-3 and TRBJ2-2, with D unresolved. Per the germline V gene, CDR1 is SGHTA and CDR2 is FQGTGA. V was clipped by 0 bases and J by 6 bases, with 5 bases between them. The CDR3 contains 13 residues. In DNA form, the CDR3 reads TGTGCCAGCAGCTTAACTCCCCCCGGGGAGCTGTTTTTT. Protein sequence: CASSLTPPGELFF.

This clone was recorded only once. This chain uses TRBV19 with TRBJ1-4; tentative D call: TRBD1 (6 bases). Germline lookup yields CDR1 LNHDA and CDR2 SQIVND (reference sequence). CDR3 length: 15 residues. The V gene lost 5 bases and the J gene lost 3 bases, with 13 bases spanning the gap. CDR3 sequence reads: CASSFLDSANEKLFF. Written as DNA, the CDR3 is TGTGCCAGTAGTTTCTTGGACAGTGCTAATGAAAAACTGTTTTTT.

The chain uses TRBV19 and TRBJ2-4; tentative D call: TRBD2 (5 bases). This CDR3 comprises 13 residues. Germline-derived CDR1 and CDR2 are LNHDA and SQIVND (reference sequence). The V gene lost 6 bases and the J gene lost 8 bases, with 14 bases spanning the gap. CDR3 DNA: TGTGCCAGTAGGGCGGGTCTAGCCGACATTCAGTACTTC. Its protein product is CASRAGLADIQYF.

This clone was seen only a few times. The gene calls are TRBV7-8 and TRBJ2-7; the D is unclear. The CDR3 covers 13 residues. V shed 5 bases and J shed 0 bases, with 8 bases lying between them. From germline, CDR1 is SGHVS and CDR2 FQNEAQ. In DNA form, the CDR3 reads TGTGCCAGCAGCCCCTACCACTCCTACGAGCAGTACTTC. Encoded protein: CASSPYHSYEQYF.

V usage is TRBV19 and J usage is TRBJ2-6; D ambiguous. The CDR3 loop spans 14 amino acids. Deletions cut 11 bases from V and 2 bases from J, with 13 bases between. Looked up from germline, CDR1 is LNHDA and CDR2 is SQIVND (reference sequence). The CDR3: CAASAGPGANVLTF. CDR3 nucleotides: TGTGCCGCCTCGGCTGGGCCTGGGGCCAACGTCCTGACTTTC.

This rearrangement joins TRBV9 to TRBJ2-5; D is perhaps TRBD2 (5 bases). The germline V gene encodes CDR1 SGDLS and CDR2 YYNGEE. The germline V and J ends were trimmed by 4 bases and 7 bases, with 11 bases remaining between them. CDR3 length: 12 residues. The CDR3 DNA sequence: TGTGCCAGCAGCCTACGGGGTGGGACCCAGTACTTC. This sequence encodes CASSLRGGTQYF.

This clone appeared once. This chain links TRBV28 with TRBJ2-7; D ambiguous. This CDR3 comprises 15 residues. Trimming shortened V by 5 bases and J by 7 bases, and 21 bases separated the two germline ends. In germline, CDR1 is MDHEN, CDR2 SYDVKM. The CDR3 DNA is TGTGCCAGCAGTATTACTTGGAAGGCCCAAGGAGAGCAGTACTTC. As protein: CASSITWKAQGEQYF.

The CDR3 region is CASSGWGAGELFF. CDR3 coding DNA: TGTGCCAGCAGTGGATGGGGGGCCGGGGAGCTGTTTTTT. The J gene is TRBJ2-2, the V gene TRBV25-1, with a possible D match to TRBD2 (6 bases). Germline V CDR1 and CDR2: MGHDK, SYGVNS. Between the trimmed V and J ends, which lost 4 bases and 6 bases, there was a span of 9 bases. CDR3 length: 13 residues.

This rearrangement joins TRBV7-3 to TRBJ1-6; D perhaps matches TRBD1 (5 bases). This CDR3 region has 17 residues. Trimming pared 1 base from V and 9 bases from J, leaving 19 bases between. Germline V lookup: CDR1 SGHTA, CDR2 FQGTGA. This chain's CDR3 is CASSLIGPGTGGSPLHF. The CDR3 coding sequence is TGTGCCAGCAGCTTAATCGGCCCAGGGACCGGAGGTTCACCCCTCCACTTT.

The chain recombines TRBV2 with TRBJ2-7, with unresolved D. Germline CDR1 is SNHLY and CDR2 is FYNNEI. V was shortened by 7 bases and J by 9 bases, with 22 bases between the two germline ends. This CDR3 comprises 14 residues. CDR3 in amino acids: CASTQQKLRPGQYF. DNA of the CDR3: TGTGCCAGCACCCAGCAAAAGCTCCGTCCGGGGCAGTACTTC.

The gene calls are TRBV12-3 or TRBV12-4 and TRBJ2-7; D may be TRBD2 (5 bases). V was pared by 3 bases and J by 2 bases, with 8 bases between. The CDR3 spans 13 residues. The CDR3 nucleotides are TGTGCCAGCAGTTTCCGGGGTCCCTACGAGCAGTACTTC. Protein: CASSFRGPYEQYF.

V is TRBV5-4 and J is TRBJ1-1; D is ambiguous. V was cut by 4 bases and J by 1 base, with 17 bases left in between. The V gene's germline CDR1 is SGHNT and CDR2 YYREEE (reference sequence). CDR3 length equals 16 residues. This CDR3 reads CASSTPGFRTNTEAFF. CDR3 nucleotides: TGTGCCAGCAGCACCCCAGGTTTTCGGACGAACACTGAAGCTTTCTTT.

This chain connects TRBV2 to TRBJ1-1; D is possibly TRBD1 (5 bases). Germline lookup yields CDR1 SNHLY and CDR2 FYNNEI. Trimming took 4 bases from V and 2 from J, leaving 14 bases between them. The CDR3 is 15 amino acids. The CDR3 loop is CASSVGRGGNTEAFF. CDR3 DNA sequence: TGTGCCAGCAGTGTGGGGCGCGGAGGTAACACTGAAGCTTTCTTT.

V and J are TRBV7-9 and TRBJ2-7; 12 bases are a match to TRBD2. Germline values: CDR1 SEHNR, CDR2 FQNEAQ (reference sequence). CDR3 length equals 17 residues. The V and J ends lost 0 bases and 4 bases, in that order; junction bases with no gene match: 7. The CDR3: CASSLARLAGVSYEQYF. The CDR3 DNA is TGTGCCAGCAGCTTAGCAAGACTAGCGGGAGTCTCTTACGAGCAGTACTTC.

V gene TRBV19 combines with J gene TRBJ1-6; D possibly corresponds to TRBD1 (5 bases). V gave up 2 bases and J gave up 8 bases, with 22 bases separating them. Per germline, CDR1 LNHDA and CDR2 SQIVND (reference sequence). This CDR3 has 18 residues. The CDR3 DNA sequence: TGTGCCAGTAGTATAAGGCCCTCCTGGGGGAATGCGGATTCACCCCTCCACTTT. The encoded protein is CASSIRPSWGNADSPLHF.